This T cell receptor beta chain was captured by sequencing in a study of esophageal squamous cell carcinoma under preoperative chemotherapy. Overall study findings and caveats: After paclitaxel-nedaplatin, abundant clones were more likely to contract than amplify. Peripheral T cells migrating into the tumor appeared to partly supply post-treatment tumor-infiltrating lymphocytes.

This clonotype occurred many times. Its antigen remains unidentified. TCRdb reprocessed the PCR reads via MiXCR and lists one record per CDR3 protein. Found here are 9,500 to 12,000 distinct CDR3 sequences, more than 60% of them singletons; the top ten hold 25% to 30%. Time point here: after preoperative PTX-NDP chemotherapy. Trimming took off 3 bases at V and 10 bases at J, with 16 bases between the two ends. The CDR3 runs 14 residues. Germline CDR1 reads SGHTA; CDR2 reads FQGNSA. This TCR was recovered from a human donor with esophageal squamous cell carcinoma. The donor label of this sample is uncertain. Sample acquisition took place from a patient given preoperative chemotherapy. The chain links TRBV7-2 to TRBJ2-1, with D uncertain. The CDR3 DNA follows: TGTGCCAGCAGCTTGACGGACGTAGCCTACGAGCAGTTCTTC. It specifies CASSLTDVAYEQFF. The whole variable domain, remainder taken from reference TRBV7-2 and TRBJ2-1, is GAGVSQSPSNKVTEKGKDVELRCDPISGHTALYWYRQSLGQGLEFLIYFQGNSAPDKSGLPSDRFSAERTGGSVSTLTIQRTQQEDSAVYLCASSLTDVAYEQFFGPGTRLTVL.